This is a list of T cell receptor beta chains from one sample in a study of T cell repertoires in cytomegalovirus infection. In TCRdb, the reads were re-called with MiXCR into one record per CDR3 protein. The data contain 350,000 to 500,000 distinct CDR3 sequences, around 32% of them singletons. The sequencing sample was made of PBMCs. The receptors stem from a human donor in good health (CMV status not recorded). Some clones in this sample may be carry-over from other donors' samples. CDR3s include the opening cysteine and the closing phenylalanine or tryptophan. A D gene is named only where the DNA matches it firmly. Some rows mark clone size as missing; the rest say once, few, many or name a class of expanded clone.

D	J	size	V	DNA	CDR3
NA	TRBJ2-7	few	TRBV5-5	TGTGCCAGCACCCCCCCCGGGTTGAGCTCCTACGAGCAGTACTTC	CASTPPGLSSYEQYF
NA	TRBJ2-4	few	TRBV27	TGTGCCAGCAGTTTAGGGGTTGGCAGACCCAAAAACATTCAGTACTTC	CASSLGVGRPKNIQYF
TRBD1	TRBJ1-5	NA	TRBV12-3/TRBV12-4	TGTGCCAGCAGTCCGTCGGGACAGATCAATCAGCCCCAGCCTTTT	CASSPSGQINQPQPF
TRBD1	TRBJ1-1	NA	TRBV25-1	TGTGCCAGCATTGTCCAGGGGGCGTCTGAAGCTTTCTTT	CASIVQGASEAFF
TRBD1	TRBJ2-7	few	TRBV6-2/TRBV6-3	TGTGCCAGCACCGAACTGGCCGACAGGGTGTCCTACGAGCAGTACTTC	CASTELADRVSYEQYF
NA	TRBJ1-4	many	TRBV4-1	TGCGCCAGCAGCCAAGACGGCAGTCCTAATGAAAAACTGTTTTTT	CASSQDGSPNEKLFF
NA	TRBJ1-2	few	TRBV6-2/TRBV6-3	TGTGCCAGCACGGACATCGGCTATGGCTACACCTTC	CASTDIGYGYTF
TRBD1	TRBJ1-5	NA	TRBV5-1	TGCGCCAGCAGCTCAGGACAGGGCGATAGCAATCAGCCCCAGCATTTT	CASSSGQGDSNQPQHF
NA	TRBJ1-3	many	TRBV12-3/TRBV12-4	TGTGCCAGCAGTCACCCCAGGGCCCGGACGAACACCATATATTTT	CASSHPRARTNTIYF
TRBD1	TRBJ2-7	few	TRBV18	TGTGCCAGCTCACCACCCCCGGGACAGGGAAACTACGAGCAGTACTTC	CASSPPPGQGNYEQYF
NA	TRBJ1-1	NA	TRBV19	TGTGCCAGTAGTGTCAGACCGAACACTGAAGCTTTCTTT	CASSVRPNTEAFF
NA	TRBJ1-4	many	TRBV7-6	TGTGCCAGCAGCTTAGCGCCCCCGGGGACAACTAATGAAAAACTGTTTTTT	CASSLAPPGTTNEKLFF
TRBD1	TRBJ1-5	NA	TRBV7-9	TGTGCCAGCAGCCCAACAGGGGCGAGCAATCAGCCCCAGCATTTT	CASSPTGASNQPQHF
TRBD1	TRBJ2-1	NA	TRBV19	TGTGCCAGTAGTATAGTCAGGGGGCTGGGGAATGAGCAGTTCTTC	CASSIVRGLGNEQFF
NA	TRBJ2-7	NA	TRBV19	TGTGCCAGTAGTCCTAACCCCTTCGGTTACGAGCAGTACTTC	CASSPNPFGYEQYF
NA	TRBJ2-2	NA	TRBV6-6	TGTGCCAGCAGTTACAGGGTGGGTGCGGAGCTGTTTTTT	CASSYRVGAELFF
NA	TRBJ1-2	NA	TRBV29-1	TGCAGCGCGGTTGGACAGAACTATGGCTACACCTTC	CSAVGQNYGYTF